One T cell receptor beta chain is described in this entry. The time point denotes: blood 4 weeks post-SBRT, at nephrectomy. Noted treatment: 15 Gy SBRT to primary tumor, nephrectomy 4 weeks later. Nephrectomy followed 15 Gy stereotactic body radiation by 4 weeks. Libraries were prepared by immunoSEQ multiplex PCR; TCRdb keeps only in-frame clonotypes and omits some of them. This sample has some 78,000 clones, with 89% found just once. This CDR3 is 14 amino acids long. The V end lost 0 bases, the J end lost 0 bases, and 6 bases lay between the germline ends. CDR1 MNHNY and CDR2 SVGAGI come from the germline V gene (reference sequence). The data derive from a study of radiation and T cells in renal cell carcinoma.

This receptor was taken from a woman in her sixties or seventies with renal cell carcinoma. The sample in question was blood, obtained from a patient whose treatment included radiotherapy and nephrectomy. The chain combines TRBV6-6 with TRBJ2-7; no clear D gene. Here the CDR3 DNA reads TGTGCCAGCAGTTACTCGGGCACCTCCTACGAGCAGTACTTC. Encoded protein: CASSYSGTSYEQYF.